This TCR beta chain was obtained from a study of blood T cell repertoires in COVID-19. Study-level background: The study drew acute and convalescent COVID-19 samples from the United States, Italy and Spain. T cells, B-cell-depleted T cells, or PBMCs supplied cDNA or gDNA.

V gave up 4 bases and J gave up 3 bases; unmatched junction bases: 8. There are 15 residues in the CDR3. Germline-derived CDR1 and CDR2 are SGHRS and YFSETQ. In the authors' workflow: Researchers report that nucleated cell counts were estimated from reference gene primer amplification. This table comes from immunoSEQ multiplex PCR, and its TCRdb copy is limited to in-frame clones, with some not included. That table furnishes V, J and clone size, whereas the DNA furnished D and trimming. The sample includes around 200,000 clones, approximately 80% of them seen just once. The source is a human donor in a cohort sampled during active COVID-19. The chain carries TRBV5-1 and TRBJ1-1, with TRBD1 matching over 8 bases. The sample comprised peripheral blood. Here the CDR3 reads CASSPRQGKDTEAFF. Written as DNA, the CDR3 is TGCGCCAGCAGCCCCCGACAGGGGAAAGACACTGAAGCTTTCTTT. Combining the CDR3 with reference TRBV5-1 and TRBJ1-1 gives the whole variable domain KAGVTQTPRYLIKTRGQQVTLSCSPISGHRSVSWYQQTPGQGLQFLFEYFSETQRNKGNFPGRFSGRQFSNSRSEMNVSTLELGDSALYLCASSPRQGKDTEAFFGQGTRLTVV.